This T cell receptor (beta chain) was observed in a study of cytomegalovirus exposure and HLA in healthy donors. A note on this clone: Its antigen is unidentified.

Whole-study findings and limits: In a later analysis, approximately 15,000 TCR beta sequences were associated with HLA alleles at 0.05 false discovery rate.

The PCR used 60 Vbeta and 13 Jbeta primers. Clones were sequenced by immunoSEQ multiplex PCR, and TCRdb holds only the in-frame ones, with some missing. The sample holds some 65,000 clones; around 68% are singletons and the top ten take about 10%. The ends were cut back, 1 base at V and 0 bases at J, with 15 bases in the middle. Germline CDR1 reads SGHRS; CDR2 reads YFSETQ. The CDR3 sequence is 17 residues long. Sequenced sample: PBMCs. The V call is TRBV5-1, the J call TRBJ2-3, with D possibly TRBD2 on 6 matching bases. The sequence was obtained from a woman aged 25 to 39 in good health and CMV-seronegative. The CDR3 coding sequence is TGCGCCAGCAGCTTGACGTCAGCGGGCGCTAGCACAGATACGCAGTATTTT. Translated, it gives CASSLTSAGASTDTQYF.